This T cell receptor beta chain stems from a study of control samples from healthy donors and cancer patients. Some clones are missing from TCRdb's copy, which holds only in-frame ones; the method was immunoSEQ multiplex PCR. This repertoire shows approximately 170,000 clones, approximately 90% found once; its top ten account for roughly 0.64%. The CDR3 length is 12 residues. Germline CDR1 MGHRA, CDR2 YSYEKL. The ends were cut back, 1 base at V and 7 bases at J, with 8 bases in the middle. This chain joins TRBV4-1 and TRBJ2-7; D unresolved. The sequence derives from a woman in her 30s in good health. The source material was blood. The CDR3 sequence is CASSQGVGEQYF. CDR3 DNA: TGCGCCAGCAGCCAAGGGGTTGGAGAGCAGTACTTC.